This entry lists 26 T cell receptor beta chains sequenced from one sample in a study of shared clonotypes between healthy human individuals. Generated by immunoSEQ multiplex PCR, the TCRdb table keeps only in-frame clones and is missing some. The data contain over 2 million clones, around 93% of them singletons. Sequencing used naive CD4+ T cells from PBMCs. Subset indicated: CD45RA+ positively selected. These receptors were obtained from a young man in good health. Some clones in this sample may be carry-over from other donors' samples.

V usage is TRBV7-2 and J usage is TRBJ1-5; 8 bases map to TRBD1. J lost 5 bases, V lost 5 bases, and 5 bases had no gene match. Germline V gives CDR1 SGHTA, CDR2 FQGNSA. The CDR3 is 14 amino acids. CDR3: CASSKGQGHQPQHF. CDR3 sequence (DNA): TGTGCCAGCAGCAAAGGACAGGGCCATCAGCCCCAGCATTTT.

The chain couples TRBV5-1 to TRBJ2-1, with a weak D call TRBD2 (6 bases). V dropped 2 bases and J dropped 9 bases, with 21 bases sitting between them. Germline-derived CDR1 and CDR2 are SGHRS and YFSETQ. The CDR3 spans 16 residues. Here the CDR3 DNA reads TGCGCCAGCAGCTTCCCCAGGGACTCCACTACAGGTGAGCAGTTCTTC. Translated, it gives CASSFPRDSTTGEQFF.

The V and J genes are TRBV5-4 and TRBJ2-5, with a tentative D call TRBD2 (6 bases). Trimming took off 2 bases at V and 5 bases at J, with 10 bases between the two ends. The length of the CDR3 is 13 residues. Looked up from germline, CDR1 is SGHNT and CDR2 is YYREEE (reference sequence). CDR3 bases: TGTGCCAGCAGCTTCCGGGGGTCCGAGACCCAGTACTTC. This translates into CASSFRGSETQYF.

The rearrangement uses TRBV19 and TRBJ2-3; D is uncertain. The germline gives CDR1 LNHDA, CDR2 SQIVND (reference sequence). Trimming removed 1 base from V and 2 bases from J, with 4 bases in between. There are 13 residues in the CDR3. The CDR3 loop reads CASSIAITDTQYF. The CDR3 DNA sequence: TGTGCCAGTAGTATAGCGATCACAGATACGCAGTATTTT. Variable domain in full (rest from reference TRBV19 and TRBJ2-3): DGGITQSPKYLFRKEGQNVTLSCEQNLNHDAMYWYRQDPGQGLRLIYYSQIVNDFQKGDIAEGYSVSREKKESFPLTVTSAQKNPTAFYLCASSIAITDTQYFGPGTRLTVL.

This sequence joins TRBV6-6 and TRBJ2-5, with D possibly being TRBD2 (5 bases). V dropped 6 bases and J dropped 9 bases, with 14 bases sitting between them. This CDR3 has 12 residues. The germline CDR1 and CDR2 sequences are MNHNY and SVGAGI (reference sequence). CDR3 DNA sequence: TGTGCCAGCAGAGGAGCCACCGGGGCCCAGTACTTC. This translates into CASRGATGAQYF.

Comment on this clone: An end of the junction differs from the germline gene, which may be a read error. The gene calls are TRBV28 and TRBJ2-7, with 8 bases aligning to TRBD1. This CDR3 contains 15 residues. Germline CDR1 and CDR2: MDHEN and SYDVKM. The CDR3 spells CASSLSWGPRDRSDF. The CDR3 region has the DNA TGTGCCAGCAGTTTATCATGGGGCCCACGGGACAGGTCTGACTTC. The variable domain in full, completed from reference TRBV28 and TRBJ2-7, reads DVKVTQSSRYLVKRTGEKVFLECVQDMDHENMFWYRQDPGLGLRLIYFSYDVKMKEKGDIPEGYSVSREKKERFSLILESASTNQTSMYLCASSLSWGPRDRSDFGPGTRLTVT.

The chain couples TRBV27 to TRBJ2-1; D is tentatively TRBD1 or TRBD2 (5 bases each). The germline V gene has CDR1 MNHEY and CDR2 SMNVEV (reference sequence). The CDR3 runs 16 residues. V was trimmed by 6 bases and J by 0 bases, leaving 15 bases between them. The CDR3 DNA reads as TGTGCCAGCAGGCTAAGGCTCGGGGCCTCCTACAATGAGCAGTTCTTC. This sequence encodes CASRLRLGASYNEQFF.

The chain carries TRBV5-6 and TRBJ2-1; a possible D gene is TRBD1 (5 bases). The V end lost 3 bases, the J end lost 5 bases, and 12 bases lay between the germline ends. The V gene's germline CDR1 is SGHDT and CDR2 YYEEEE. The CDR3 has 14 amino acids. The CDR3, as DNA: TGTGCCAGCAGCTCCTGGGGCGGAAACAATGAGCAGTTCTTC. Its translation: CASSSWGGNNEQFF.

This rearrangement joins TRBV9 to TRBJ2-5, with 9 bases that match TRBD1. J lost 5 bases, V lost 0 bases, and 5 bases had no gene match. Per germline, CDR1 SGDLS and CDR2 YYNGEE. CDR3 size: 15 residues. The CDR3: CASSVVDRGVETQYF. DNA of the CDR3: TGTGCCAGCAGCGTAGTAGACAGGGGGGTGGAGACCCAGTACTTC.

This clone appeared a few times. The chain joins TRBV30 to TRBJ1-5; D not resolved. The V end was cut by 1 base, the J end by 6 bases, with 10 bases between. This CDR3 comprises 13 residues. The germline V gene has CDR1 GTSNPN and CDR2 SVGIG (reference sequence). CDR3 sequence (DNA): TGTGCCTGGAGTGCGGTTGGCGGTCAGCCCCAGCATTTT. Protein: CAWSAVGGQPQHF.

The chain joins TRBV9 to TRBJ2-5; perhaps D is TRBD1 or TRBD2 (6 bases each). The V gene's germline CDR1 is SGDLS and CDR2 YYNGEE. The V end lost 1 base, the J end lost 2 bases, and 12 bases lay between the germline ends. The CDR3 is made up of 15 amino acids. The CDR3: CASSVRGAVQETQYF. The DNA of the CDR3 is TGTGCCAGCAGCGTAAGGGGGGCAGTACAAGAGACCCAGTACTTC.

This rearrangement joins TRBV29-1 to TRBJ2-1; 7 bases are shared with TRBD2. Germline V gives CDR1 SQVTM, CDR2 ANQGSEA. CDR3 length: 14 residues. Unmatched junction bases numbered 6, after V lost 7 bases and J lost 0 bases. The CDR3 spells CSALAGSSYNEQFF. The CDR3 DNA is TGCAGCGCTTTAGCGGGTAGCTCCTACAATGAGCAGTTCTTC.

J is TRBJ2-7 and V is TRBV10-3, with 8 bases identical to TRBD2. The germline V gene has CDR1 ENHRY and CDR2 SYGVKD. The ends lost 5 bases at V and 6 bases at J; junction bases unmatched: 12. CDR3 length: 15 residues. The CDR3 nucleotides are TGTGCCATCAGTTACTTAAGCGGGAGTCGGGGCGAGCAGTACTTC. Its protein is CAISYLSGSRGEQYF.

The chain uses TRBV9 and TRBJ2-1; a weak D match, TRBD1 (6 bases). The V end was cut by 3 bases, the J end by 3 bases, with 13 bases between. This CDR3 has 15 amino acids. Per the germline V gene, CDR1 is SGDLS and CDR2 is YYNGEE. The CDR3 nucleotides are TGTGCCAGCAGCGAACAGGGTACTTACTACAATGAGCAGTTCTTC. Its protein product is CASSEQGTYYNEQFF.

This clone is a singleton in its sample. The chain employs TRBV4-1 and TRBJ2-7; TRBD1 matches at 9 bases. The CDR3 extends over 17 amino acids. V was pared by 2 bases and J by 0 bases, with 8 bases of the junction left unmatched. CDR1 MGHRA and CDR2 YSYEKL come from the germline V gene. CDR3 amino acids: CASSQSGTGYSSYEQYF. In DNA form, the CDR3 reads TGCGCCAGCAGCCAATCAGGGACAGGGTATAGCTCCTACGAGCAGTACTTC.

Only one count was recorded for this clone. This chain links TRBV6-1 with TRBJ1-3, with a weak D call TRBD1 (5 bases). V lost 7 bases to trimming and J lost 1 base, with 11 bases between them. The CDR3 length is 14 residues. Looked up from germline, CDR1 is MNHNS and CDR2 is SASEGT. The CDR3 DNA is TGTGCCAGCATCCTTAGGGGATCTGGAAACACCATATATTTT. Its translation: CASILRGSGNTIYF.

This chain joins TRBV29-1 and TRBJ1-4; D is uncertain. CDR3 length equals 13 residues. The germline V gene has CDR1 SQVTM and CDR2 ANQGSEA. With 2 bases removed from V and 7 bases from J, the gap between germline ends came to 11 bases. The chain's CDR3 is CSVEFGRGEKLFF. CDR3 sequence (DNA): TGCAGCGTTGAATTCGGAAGAGGTGAAAAACTGTTTTTT.

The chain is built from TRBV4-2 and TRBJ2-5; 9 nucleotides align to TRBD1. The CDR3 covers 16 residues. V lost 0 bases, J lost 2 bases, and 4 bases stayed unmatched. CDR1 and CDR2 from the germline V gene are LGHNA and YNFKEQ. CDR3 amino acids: CASSQDTGGFQETQYF. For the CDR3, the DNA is TGTGCCAGCAGCCAAGACACAGGGGGCTTTCAAGAGACCCAGTACTTC.

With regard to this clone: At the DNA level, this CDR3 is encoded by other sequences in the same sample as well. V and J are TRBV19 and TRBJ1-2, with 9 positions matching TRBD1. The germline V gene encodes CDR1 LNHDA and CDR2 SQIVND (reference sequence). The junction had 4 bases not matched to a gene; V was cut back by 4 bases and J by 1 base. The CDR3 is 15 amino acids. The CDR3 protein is CASSTTGQGNYGYTF. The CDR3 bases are TGTGCCAGTAGTACGACGGGACAGGGTAACTATGGCTACACCTTC.

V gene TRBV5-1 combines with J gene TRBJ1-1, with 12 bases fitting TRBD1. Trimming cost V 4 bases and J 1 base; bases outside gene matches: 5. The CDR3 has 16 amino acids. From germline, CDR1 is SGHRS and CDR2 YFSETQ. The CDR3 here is CASSIPGQGANTEAFF. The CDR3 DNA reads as TGCGCCAGCAGCATTCCGGGACAGGGGGCGAACACTGAAGCTTTCTTT.

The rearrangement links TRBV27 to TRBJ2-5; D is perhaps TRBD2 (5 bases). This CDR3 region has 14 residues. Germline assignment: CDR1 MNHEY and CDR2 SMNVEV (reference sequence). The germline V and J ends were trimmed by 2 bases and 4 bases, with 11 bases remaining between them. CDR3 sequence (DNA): TGTGCCAGCAGTTTAGAGGGAACCGGAGAGACCCAGTACTTC. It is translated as CASSLEGTGETQYF.

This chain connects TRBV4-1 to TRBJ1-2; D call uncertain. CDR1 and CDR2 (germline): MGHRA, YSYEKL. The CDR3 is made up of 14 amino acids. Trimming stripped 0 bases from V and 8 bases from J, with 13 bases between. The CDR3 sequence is CASSQDLGNSGYTF. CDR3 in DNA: TGCGCCAGCAGCCAAGATCTCGGAAATTCAGGCTACACCTTC.

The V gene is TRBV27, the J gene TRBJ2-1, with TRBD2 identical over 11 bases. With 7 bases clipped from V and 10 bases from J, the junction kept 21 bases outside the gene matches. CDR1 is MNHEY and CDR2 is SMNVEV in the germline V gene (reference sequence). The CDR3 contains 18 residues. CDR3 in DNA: TGTGCCAGCACCCAAATGGGGCCGACTAGCGGGGCCTCGAAAGAGCAGTTCTTC. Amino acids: CASTQMGPTSGASKEQFF.

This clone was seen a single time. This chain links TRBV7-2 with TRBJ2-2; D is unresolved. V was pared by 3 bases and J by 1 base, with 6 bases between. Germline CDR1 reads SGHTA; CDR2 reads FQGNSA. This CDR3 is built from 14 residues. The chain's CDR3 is CASSFYRNTGELFF. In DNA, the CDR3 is TGTGCCAGCAGCTTTTACAGGAACACCGGGGAGCTGTTTTTT.

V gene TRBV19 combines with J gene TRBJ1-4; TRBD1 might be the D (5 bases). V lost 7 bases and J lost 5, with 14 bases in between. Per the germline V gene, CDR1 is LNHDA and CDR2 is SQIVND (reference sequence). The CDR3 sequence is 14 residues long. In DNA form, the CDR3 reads TGTGCCAGTAACGACAGAAGTGGGAATGAAAAACTGTTTTTT. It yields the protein CASNDRSGNEKLFF.

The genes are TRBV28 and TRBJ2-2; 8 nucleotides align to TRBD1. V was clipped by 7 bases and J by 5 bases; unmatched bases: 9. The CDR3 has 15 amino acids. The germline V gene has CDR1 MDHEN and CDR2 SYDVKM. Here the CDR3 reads CASTSDRARTGELFF. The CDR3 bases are TGTGCCAGCACTTCGGACAGGGCTAGGACCGGGGAGCTGTTTTTT.